This T cell receptor (beta chain) was identified in a study of T cell responses to AZD1222 COVID-19 vaccine (TCRdb year 2021). General notes on the study: TCR sequencing was performed for about 250 trial participants, of whom 200 to 220 were given two doses of AZD1222 and some 25 were given two doses of MenACWY control vaccine. Trial participants were enrolled by age into 18-55, 56-69 and 70-plus year subgroups, with roughly 160, 29 and 62 TCR-sequenced participants respectively. The investigation overall reported the following: Spike-specific TCR breadth and depth rose significantly after two AZD1222 doses compared with day 0 and with MenACWY recipients. Most participants were white British and females outnumbered males, and the authors suggested that clonal diversity may have been underestimated. Vaccine-associated CD4 TCRs spanned the whole spike protein, with dominant responses in regions 160-218 and 743-854. Epitopes outside the regions mutated in the B.1.351 and B.1.1.7 variants were reportedly recognized by nearly half of the unique spike-specific TCRs. Only a handful of AZD1222 recipients were SARS-CoV-2 seropositive at baseline, limiting conclusions about previously exposed vaccinees. The 56-69-year group was small, and its depth increase did not reach significance, likely because of low power. No day 14 peak-response samples were available, so repertoires were characterized only after the peak T cell response.

From the cysteine up to the phenylalanine, the CDR3 has a length of 17 residues. This entry keeps only the CDR3 DNA: 51 bases, framed from base 1. V has 4 bases trimmed and J has 2 bases trimmed; junction bases matching no gene number 10. From a lookup of the germline V gene (reference sequence), CDR1 and CDR2 are LNHDA and SQIVND. The CDR3 regions of human TCRbeta chains were analyzed by immunosequencing. For the original study's pipeline: Repertoire TCRs were matched against a reference library of SARS-CoV-2-specific TCRs generated with the MIRA antigen-specificity platform. Breadth was defined as the fraction of unique TCRs that were SARS-CoV-2-associated, and depth was defined as the fraction of total T cells that were SARS-CoV-2-associated. Using the MIRA data, each spike-specific TCR was mapped to the spike region that the TCR reacts to and placed in a CD4 or CD8 class. Log10-transformed breadth and depth values were compared by one-way ANOVA with Sidak's multiple comparisons tests. The table comes from immuneACCESS by way of TCRdb, which keeps in-frame sequences with V and J called. Part of the clones is missing from these tables; in studies checked, under half for an unresolved V gene and the rest for unknown reasons. V and J calls and clone size are those listed in that table; D and trimming were worked out from the DNA. This sample comprises approximately 140,000 clones, 91% of them detected only once. 6.5% to 8% of the sample goes to the ten largest clones.

As concerns this clone: The antigen this receptor binds is unknown. No much larger clone is present one base from it, and per-base qualities are unavailable.

Reading the label with the study, this specimen's time point is: about 28 days (+/-7) after the second vaccine dose. The label giving this sample's treatment or condition can be read as: meningococcal conjugate vaccine given as trial control. Samples from vaccinated people were obtained from the UK trials COV001 and COV002, which included a single-blind randomized controlled phase 2/3 trial of AZD1222 (ChAdOx1 nCoV-19) in healthy adults. Trial participant PBMC samples were collected at day 0 and day 28 after the second dose for TCRbeta chain sequencing. The V gene is TRBV19 and the J gene is TRBJ2-1, and 8 bases in between align with TRBD2. This sequence was found in an adult who received the MenACWY meningococcal vaccine as a control. The source material was peripheral blood, sampled 28 days after the second dose of the MenACWY control vaccine. The DNA sequence is given as TGTGCCAGTAGTACCGGTATGGGAGCGGGGGCCTACAATGAGCAGTTCTTC. It translates to CASSTGMGAGAYNEQFF.